This TCR beta chain was identified in a study of cytomegalovirus exposure and HLA in healthy donors. General observations from the study: In a later analysis, HLA-associated TCR beta chains were more clonally expanded than equally common others. A cluster of highly shared sequence variants was likely a sequencing artifact.

Only a few counts were recorded for this clone. Its antigen is currently unknown. The PCR made use of 60 Vbeta and 13 Jbeta primers. Repertoires were generated with immunoSEQ multiplex PCR, while TCRdb's copy carries only in-frame clones and drops some. The sample shows around 180,000 clones, 80% of them seen only once. Germline CDR1 SGDLS, CDR2 YYNGEE. This CDR3 region has 15 residues. Trimming cost V 3 bases and J 6 bases, with 18 bases left between them. Sequenced input: PBMCs. The J gene is TRBJ1-1, the V gene TRBV9; D perhaps matches TRBD1 (5 bases). The source is a middle-aged woman in good health and CMV-seronegative. For the CDR3, the DNA is TGTGCCAGCAGCGGACCCTCTGGAGGGGCGGCTGAAGCTTTCTTT. This translates into CASSGPSGGAAEAFF.